These T cell receptor beta chains were read from a single sample in a study of shared clonotypes between healthy human individuals. TCRdb's copy holds only in-frame clones and misses some; the assay was immunoSEQ multiplex PCR. Of under 1,100,000 clones listed, about 75% are singletons. The sequenced material came from memory CD4+ T cells sorted from blood. These receptors were collected from a man aged 18 to 30 in good health. Both conserved end residues are part of each CDR3. D genes are given only for firm matches. Size is stated for part of the rows, as once, few or many counts, or as a class when the clone is expanded.

clone_size	d_call	v_call	j_call	cdr3_aa	cdr3_nt
-	-	TRBV10-2	TRBJ1-5	CASSESGNQPQHF	TGCGCCAGCAGTGAGTCGGGCAATCAGCCCCAGCATTTT
-	-	TRBV11-2	TRBJ1-4	CASSFQGLNEKLFF	TGTGCCAGCAGCTTTCAGGGCCTTAATGAAAAACTGTTTTTT
-	-	TRBV6-1	TRBJ1-1	CASTPSGGWTEAFF	TGTGCCAGCACCCCGAGTGGGGGCTGGACTGAAGCTTTCTTT
-	-	TRBV7-2	TRBJ2-7	CASSSGTVEAFYEQYF	TGTGCCAGCAGCTCGGGGACGGTTGAGGCATTCTACGAGCAGTACTTC
-	-	TRBV13	TRBJ1-2	CASSLGPNYGYTF	TGTGCCAGCAGCCTAGGTCCCAACTATGGCTACACCTTC
-	TRBD2	TRBV6-6	TRBJ2-3	CASSYGRGGRADTQYF	TGTGCCAGCAGTTACGGGCGGGGGGGCCGCGCAGATACGCAGTATTTT
-	TRBD1	TRBV7-7	TRBJ2-7	CASSPGTGSFYEQYF	TGTGCTAGCAGCCCCGGGACAGGATCTTTCTACGAGCAGTACTTC
many	-	TRBV28	TRBJ2-3	CASSPSRDKSTDTQYF	TGTGCCAGCAGTCCCTCCCGGGACAAAAGCACAGATACGCAGTATTTT
-	-	TRBV6-6	TRBJ2-7	CASSYSGADYEQYF	TGTGCCAGCAGTTATTCGGGGGCAGACTACGAGCAGTACTTC
few	TRBD1	TRBV2	TRBJ1-1	CASSEDGRGAEAFF	TGTGCCAGCAGTGAGGACGGCAGGGGGGCTGAAGCTTTCTTT
-	-	TRBV25-1	TRBJ2-3	CASSESPPRQVTDTQYF	TGTGCCAGCAGTGAATCTCCCCCCCGACAGGTCACAGATACGCAGTATTTT
-	TRBD1	TRBV10-3	TRBJ1-1	CATIGTGGMNTEAFF	TGTGCCACCATCGGGACAGGGGGCATGAACACTGAAGCTTTCTTT
-	TRBD1	TRBV7-2	TRBJ1-2	CASSYPGGPGYTF	TGTGCCAGCAGCTACCCAGGGGGCCCAGGCTACACCTTC
-	-	TRBV2	TRBJ2-5	CASKDGRLLQETQYF	TGTGCCAGCAAAGATGGCAGGCTACTACAAGAGACCCAGTACTTC
once	-	TRBV2	TRBJ1-5	CASSEGADSWNQPQHF	TGTGCCAGCAGTGAAGGGGCGGACAGTTGGAATCAGCCCCAGCATTTT
-	-	TRBV5-1	TRBJ2-2	CASSASAGTPNTGELFF	TGCGCCAGCAGCGCCTCCGCCGGGACTCCGAACACCGGGGAGCTGTTTTTT
-	-	TRBV7-8	TRBJ2-5	CASSFTGHESETQYF	TGTGCCAGCAGCTTCACAGGGCATGAATCGGAGACCCAGTACTTC
-	-	TRBV6-5	TRBJ1-2	CASSPKFNGYGYTF	TGTGCCAGCAGTCCCAAATTTAATGGCTATGGCTACACCTTC
-	-	TRBV4-3	TRBJ1-1	CASSQEMGFTEAFF	TGCGCCAGCAGCCAAGAAATGGGGTTTACTGAAGCTTTCTTT
-	-	TRBV5-1	TRBJ1-1	CASSLVKGQAEAFF	TGCGCCAGCAGCTTGGTTAAGGGGCAAGCTGAAGCTTTCTTT
-	TRBD2	TRBV11-2	TRBJ2-4	CASSLGPSGRYIQYF	TGTGCCAGCAGCCTAGGCCCTAGCGGGAGATACATTCAGTACTTC
few	-	TRBV11-2	TRBJ2-2	CASSLDREGRAGTGELFF	TGTGCCAGCAGCTTAGATCGAGAGGGCCGGGCGGGCACCGGGGAGCTGTTTTTT
few	-	TRBV5-4	TRBJ1-2	CASSGDSRDGYTF	TGTGCCAGCAGCGGCGACAGTCGGGATGGCTACACCTTC
-	-	TRBV6-1	TRBJ1-3	CASSDGANSGNTIYF	TGTGCCAGCAGTGACGGGGCGAACTCTGGAAACACCATATATTTT
-	-	TRBV7-6	TRBJ1-4	CASSRTVSNEKLFF	TGTGCCAGCAGCCGGACAGTCTCGAATGAAAAACTGTTTTTT
-	TRBD2	TRBV10-3	TRBJ2-3	CAISETSGGQDTQYF	TGTGCCATCAGTGAGACTAGCGGGGGGCAGGATACGCAGTATTTT
-	-	TRBV27	TRBJ1-1	CASSLSWRGTEAFF	TGTGCCAGCAGTTTATCGTGGAGGGGGACTGAAGCTTTCTTT
few	-	TRBV7-8	TRBJ1-5	CASSFPGQNQPQHF	TGTGCCAGCAGCTTCCCAGGACAGAATCAGCCCCAGCATTTT
few	-	TRBV5-1	TRBJ2-5	CASSLGGVETQYF	TGCGCCAGCAGCTTGGGTGGGGTGGAGACCCAGTACTTC